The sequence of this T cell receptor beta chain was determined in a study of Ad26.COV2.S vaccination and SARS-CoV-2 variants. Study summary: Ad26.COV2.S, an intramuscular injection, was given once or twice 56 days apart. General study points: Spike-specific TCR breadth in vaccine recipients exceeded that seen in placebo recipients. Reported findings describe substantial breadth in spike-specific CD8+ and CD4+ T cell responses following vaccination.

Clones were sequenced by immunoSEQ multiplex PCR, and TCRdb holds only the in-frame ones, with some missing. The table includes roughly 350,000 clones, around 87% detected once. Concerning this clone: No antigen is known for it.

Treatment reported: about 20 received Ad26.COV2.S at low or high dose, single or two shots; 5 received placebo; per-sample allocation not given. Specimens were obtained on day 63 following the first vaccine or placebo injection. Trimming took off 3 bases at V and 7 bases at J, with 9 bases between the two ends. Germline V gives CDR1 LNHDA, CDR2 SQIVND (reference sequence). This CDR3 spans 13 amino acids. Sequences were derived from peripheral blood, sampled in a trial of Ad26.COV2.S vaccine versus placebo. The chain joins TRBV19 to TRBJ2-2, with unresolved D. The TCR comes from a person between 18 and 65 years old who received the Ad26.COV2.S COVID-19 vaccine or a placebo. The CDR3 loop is CASSMGLNGELFF. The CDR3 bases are TGTGCCAGTAGTATGGGCCTGAACGGGGAGCTGTTTTTT.